This T cell receptor (beta chain) was sequenced during a study of monozygotic twins with inflammatory bowel disease. With the 5' RACE reads reprocessed, TCRdb shows one record per CDR3 protein and no DNA. In total, the table holds 120,000 to 150,000 distinct CDR3 sequences. The sample consisted of blood. This clonotype originated in a human donor with ulcerative colitis or Crohn's disease, or a healthy co-twin of an affected twin (not recorded which).

The CDR3 loop reads CASRQGVFTGELFF. This chain links TRBV5-6 with TRBJ2-2; no DNA is available, so the TRBD1 call from TCRdb remains unchecked. Germline loops: CDR1 SGHDT, CDR2 YYEEEE. The CDR3 totals 14 residues.